This T cell receptor (beta chain) was sequenced for a study of blood T cell repertoires in COVID-19. The overall study: Sites in the United States, Italy and Spain provided acute and convalescent COVID-19 samples.

Trimming left V 9 bases short and J 3 bases short, with 12 bases between. Per the germline V gene, CDR1 is LNHDA and CDR2 is SQIVND (reference sequence). The CDR3 has 14 residues. Clones were sequenced by immunoSEQ multiplex PCR, and TCRdb holds only the in-frame ones, with some missing. The top ten hold about 3.5% of the sample, which has approximately 260,000 clones, more than 75% seen once. V and J are TRBV19 and TRBJ2-6, with D perhaps TRBD2 (6 bases). The source is a woman aged 40 to 50 with acute COVID-19. Source material: PBMCs or T cells enriched from blood (not recorded which). CDR3 protein: CASTRGGGANVLTF. DNA for the CDR3: TGTGCCAGCACGCGGGGCGGTGGGGCCAACGTCCTGACTTTC.